The 21 T cell receptor beta chains in this list originate from one sample, sequenced in a study of T cells in severe cutaneous drug reactions. Bulk and single-cell libraries used iRepertoire multiplex PCR with TCR subtype-specific primers. One entry per CDR3 protein, without DNA, is what TCRdb gives after re-calling the multiplex PCR reads. This sample lists some 9,900 distinct CDR3 sequences; its ten largest clones have roughly a fifth. Carbamazepine had induced Stevens-Johnson syndrome or toxic epidermal necrolysis in the sequenced donors. Sample: cells from a skin blister. The receptors stem from a human donor with Stevens-Johnson syndrome, a severe cutaneous drug reaction.

The chain uses TRBV29-1 and TRBJ2-5; TCRdb's D call, TRBD1, is unchecked because there is no DNA. This CDR3 is 13 amino acids long. Germline loops: CDR1 SQVTM, CDR2 ANQGSEA. The CDR3 here is CSVAGDYRETQYF.

V and J are TRBV29-1 and TRBJ2-1; the D gene TCRdb calls, TRBD1, cannot be checked with no DNA. Germline V gene lookup returns CDR1 SQVTM and CDR2 ANQGSEA. The CDR3 totals 16 residues. This chain's CDR3 is CSVEDLDRGLYNEQFF.

Frequency places this clonotype as medium-sized. J is TRBJ1-1 and V is TRBV20-1; TCRdb proposes TRBD1, but this gene call is untestable without DNA. The CDR3 runs 12 residues. Germline lookup yields CDR1 DFQATT and CDR2 SNEGSKA (reference sequence). The chain's CDR3 is CSARTGGTEAFF.

Judged by frequency, this clonotype is medium-sized. The chain links TRBV20-1 to TRBJ1-2. Germline CDR1 and CDR2: DFQATT and SNEGSKA (reference sequence). The length of the CDR3 is 14 residues. CDR3 sequence: CSALTNSRRVGYTF.

The V and J genes are TRBV20-1 and TRBJ2-1; TCRdb's D call, TRBD1, is unchecked because there is no DNA. CDR1 DFQATT and CDR2 SNEGSKA come from the germline V gene (reference sequence). The CDR3 has 14 amino acids. The CDR3 loop is CSAERQGSYNEQFF.

The chain recombines TRBV18 with TRBJ1-2; the TRBD1 assignment by TCRdb is unverifiable without DNA. CDR1 is KGHSH, CDR2 LQKENI, per germline. The CDR3 is 13 residues long. CDR3 sequence: CASSPPTGVRGTF.

The CDR3 sequence is CSVEGRGGDHYGYTF. The rearrangement joins TRBV29-1 to TRBJ1-2; TCRdb returns TRBD1, unconfirmable since there is no DNA. Per the germline V gene, CDR1 is SQVTM and CDR2 is ANQGSEA. The CDR3 totals 15 residues.

The J gene is TRBJ1-2, the V gene TRBV20-1; TCRdb's assignment of TRBD1 cannot be checked, as there is no DNA. The germline V gene has CDR1 DFQATT and CDR2 SNEGSKA (reference sequence). The CDR3 spans 14 residues. CDR3 protein: CSASQGQGPQLNTF.

This chain connects TRBV20-1 to TRBJ2-1; checking the TCRdb D call of TRBD1 is not possible without DNA. CDR3 length: 14 amino acids. CDR1 and CDR2 (germline): DFQATT, SNEGSKA (reference sequence). The CDR3: CSARDPLGQVGEFF.

The chain uses TRBV29-1 and TRBJ1-2; TCRdb's D call, TRBD1, is unchecked because there is no DNA. The CDR3 contains 13 residues. The germline CDR1 and CDR2 sequences are SQVTM and ANQGSEA. The CDR3 is CSVRDRGFYGYTF.

The rearrangement joins TRBV20-1 to TRBJ2-7; TCRdb designates TRBD1, a call that cannot be tested without DNA. Germline loops: CDR1 DFQATT, CDR2 SNEGSKA (reference sequence). The CDR3 spans 15 residues. CDR3 protein: CSAVSQGGSSYEQYF.

The V gene is TRBV12-3 or TRBV12-4, the J gene TRBJ2-1. The CDR3 is 14 amino acids. CDR3 region: CASSLSGPYNEQFF.

This sequence joins TRBV29-1 and TRBJ1-2; TCRdb's D gene call, TRBD1, goes unchecked for lack of DNA. The CDR3 spans 12 residues. CDR1 is SQVTM and CDR2 is ANQGSEA in the germline V gene. The CDR3 here is CSVHGGNYGYTF.

The gene calls are TRBV29-1 and TRBJ1-4; the TRBD1 assignment by TCRdb is unverifiable without DNA. This CDR3 region has 15 residues. The V gene's germline CDR1 is SQVTM and CDR2 ANQGSEA. CDR3 sequence reads: CSVEVRTGGREKLFF.

This sequence joins TRBV20-1 and TRBJ2-7; TCRdb indicates TRBD2, and absent DNA this call remains unverified. The CDR3 covers 15 residues. The germline V gene encodes CDR1 DFQATT and CDR2 SNEGSKA (reference sequence). The CDR3 is CSARDRGGRVDEQYF.

The CDR3 is CSAGDRAYSNQPQHF. The J gene is TRBJ1-5, the V gene TRBV20-1; TCRdb's D call of TRBD1 is untestable without DNA. Germline V CDR1 and CDR2: DFQATT, SNEGSKA (reference sequence). The CDR3 is made up of 15 amino acids.

V is TRBV20-1 and J is TRBJ2-3; lacking DNA, the TRBD2 call made by TCRdb goes unchecked. The CDR3 covers 17 residues. Looked up from germline, CDR1 is DFQATT and CDR2 is SNEGSKA (reference sequence). This CDR3 reads CSARVTGGNIRTDTQYF.

The chain links TRBV14 to TRBJ2-1; TCRdb names TRBD2, which stays unverified in the absence of DNA. Germline CDR1 and CDR2: SGHDN and FVKESK. The CDR3 loop spans 16 amino acids. The CDR3 region is CASSPGGVSSYNEQFF.

CDR3: CASSLAQGDYGYTF. J is TRBJ1-2 and V is TRBV7-9; the D call from TCRdb, TRBD1, cannot be confirmed without DNA. This CDR3 is 14 amino acids long. Per the germline V gene, CDR1 is SEHNR and CDR2 is FQNEAQ (reference sequence).

J is TRBJ2-7 and V is TRBV20-1; TCRdb gives TRBD1 as the D gene, but with no DNA this cannot be confirmed. Germline lookup yields CDR1 DFQATT and CDR2 SNEGSKA (reference sequence). The CDR3 sequence is 14 residues long. CDR3 sequence reads: CSADEGGSTWEQYF.

This clonotype is deemed medium-sized by its frequency. The chain employs TRBV20-1 and TRBJ2-1; TCRdb picks TRBD1, but there is no DNA to check that call. CDR1 is DFQATT and CDR2 is SNEGSKA in the germline V gene (reference sequence). The CDR3 contains 13 residues. CDR3 amino acids: CSPTGIKSNEQFF.